The 16 T cell receptor beta chains listed next were all sequenced from one sample in a study of T cell responses to AZD1222 COVID-19 vaccine (dated by TCRdb to the early 2020s). The intended sense of this specimen's time point label: baseline before first vaccination. Preparation of the library involved the immunoSEQ multiplex PCR assay. TCRdb mirrors the immuneACCESS table, restricted to in-frame sequences. Some clones are absent from its copies; in checked studies, under half trace to an unresolved V gene, and the reason for the others is unknown. The sample includes under 200,000 clones, with approximately 91% observed a single time. The ten largest account for over 1.5% of the sample. Sequencing used peripheral blood, obtained on day 0 of AZD1222 vaccination. Receptors originate from an adult in good health.

The DNA of the CDR3 is TGCAGTGCTAGTAGCCCACAGGGTACCTACGAGCAGTACTTC. As protein: CSASSPQGTYEQYF. The chain links TRBV20-1 to TRBJ2-7; tentative D call: TRBD1 (6 bases). V was cut by 3 bases and J by 2 bases, with 14 bases left in between. The germline V gene encodes CDR1 DFQATT and CDR2 SNEGSKA (reference sequence). The CDR3 is made up of 14 amino acids.

The chain uses TRBV25-1 and TRBJ1-4, with D uncertain. In germline, CDR1 is MGHDK, CDR2 SYGVNS. The CDR3 extends over 16 amino acids. The V gene lost 3 bases and the J gene lost 7 bases, with 18 bases spanning the gap. CDR3 DNA sequence: TGTGCCAGCAGTGACTCAGCGGTGGGAGTTCGTGAAAAACTGTTTTTT. Its translation: CASSDSAVGVREKLFF.

The rearrangement links TRBV10-1 to TRBJ2-7; weak D call: TRBD2 (6 bases). The germline V and J ends were trimmed by 4 bases and 6 bases, with 13 bases remaining between them. The germline gives CDR1 WNHNN, CDR2 SYGVQD (reference sequence). The CDR3 runs 13 residues. CDR3 region: CASSGSWGGEQYF. CDR3 bases: TGCGCCAGCAGTGGGTCCTGGGGAGGCGAGCAGTACTTC.

This clone was seen only a few times. This chain uses TRBV28 with TRBJ1-5, with 7 bases aligning to TRBD1. CDR3 length: 14 amino acids. Germline V gene sequence: CDR1 MDHEN, CDR2 SYDVKM. V gave up 7 bases and J gave up 0 bases; unmatched junction bases: 3. The CDR3 bases are TGTGCCAGCAAAGCAGGGGGTAGCAATCAGCCCCAGCATTTT. It encodes CASKAGGSNQPQHF.

Here the CDR3 reads CASSPPPGTAGSEAFF. The CDR3 DNA reads TGTGCCAGCAGCCCTCCCCCCGGGACAGCGGGGTCTGAAGCTTTCTTT. The V gene is TRBV7-8, the J gene TRBJ1-1, with 7 bases that match TRBD1. The V segment lost 5 bases and the J segment 6 bases; nucleotides outside the gene matches: 15. The CDR3 extends over 16 amino acids. Germline values: CDR1 SGHVS, CDR2 FQNEAQ.

V and J are TRBV5-1 and TRBJ1-1, with 12 bases lining up with TRBD1. The V and J ends lost 1 base and 3 bases, in that order; junction bases with no gene match: 10. CDR3 length: 18 residues. Germline CDR1 is SGHRS and CDR2 is YFSETQ. CDR3 nucleotides: TGCGCCAGCAGCTTGACCGGGACAGGGGGCTGGGGTGACACTGAAGCTTTCTTT. Translating it yields CASSLTGTGGWGDTEAFF.

This chain links TRBV10-2 with TRBJ2-7; no clear D gene. Per the germline V gene, CDR1 is WSHSY and CDR2 is SAAADI. Trimming took 6 bases from V and 1 from J, leaving 4 bases between them. CDR3 length: 11 amino acids. In nucleotides, the CDR3 is TGCGCCAGCAGCAATTCCTACGAGCAGTACTTC. The encoded protein is CASSNSYEQYF.

The chain has TRBV12-3 or TRBV12-4 and TRBJ1-1; D unresolved. Trimming pared 6 bases from V and 5 bases from J, leaving 13 bases between. The CDR3 totals 13 residues. In DNA form, the CDR3 reads TGTGCCAGCAGAGCGGCAGTTCGTACTGAAGCTTTCTTT. This gives the protein CASRAAVRTEAFF.

This chain joins TRBV9 and TRBJ1-3; maybe TRBD1 (5 bases). The germline gives CDR1 SGDLS, CDR2 YYNGEE. The germline V and J ends were trimmed by 3 bases and 7 bases, with 11 bases remaining between them. This CDR3 region has 13 residues. DNA for the CDR3: TGTGCCAGCAGCGCTCTTGGGGGGAACACCATATATTTT. Translated, it gives CASSALGGNTIYF.

This chain connects TRBV5-1 to TRBJ2-5; 8 nucleotides align to TRBD2. J was trimmed by 3 bases and V by 0 bases; bases with no gene match: 7. The CDR3 consists of 16 residues. CDR1 SGHRS and CDR2 YFSETQ come from the germline V gene. CDR3 loop: CASSLAVSGGKETQYF. In DNA form, the CDR3 reads TGCGCCAGCAGCTTGGCCGTTTCGGGGGGGAAAGAGACCCAGTACTTC.

The chain carries TRBV7-9 and TRBJ2-1, with D hard to call. CDR3 length: 12 residues. Trimming pared 3 bases from V and 5 bases from J, leaving 5 bases between. The V gene's germline CDR1 is SEHNR and CDR2 FQNEAQ (reference sequence). DNA of the CDR3: TGTGCCAGCAGCTTGGCAGACAATGAGCAGTTCTTC. It encodes CASSLADNEQFF.

The gene calls are TRBV7-3 and TRBJ2-7, with TRBD2 matching over 8 bases. J was trimmed by 5 bases and V by 5 bases; bases with no gene match: 5. The germline V gene has CDR1 SGHTA and CDR2 FQGTGA. This CDR3 region has 13 residues. As DNA, the CDR3 is TGTGCCAGCAGCCGCGGGAGGTTCGACGAGCAGTACTTC. It encodes CASSRGRFDEQYF.

This chain uses TRBV5-6 with TRBJ2-7; D is uncertain. CDR1 SGHDT and CDR2 YYEEEE come from the germline V gene. This CDR3 is 12 amino acids long. V gave up 3 bases and J gave up 12 bases, with 16 bases separating them. Written as DNA, the CDR3 is TGTGCCAGCAGCTACTCTAGTGCCCGACCGTACTTC. Translation: CASSYSSARPYF.

V usage is TRBV10-3 and J usage is TRBJ2-1, with TRBD2 identical over 12 bases. V shed 8 bases, J shed 8 bases, and the junction held 4 bases outside the gene matches. CDR3 length: 13 residues. Germline CDR1 reads ENHRY; CDR2 reads SYGVKD. CDR3 coding DNA: TGTGCCATCTCTAGCGGGGGGGCGGATGAGCAGTTCTTC. Its protein is CAISSGGADEQFF.

This chain connects TRBV6-4 to TRBJ1-1, with D tentatively TRBD1 (5 bases). The CDR3 contains 16 residues. V was clipped by 4 bases and J by 2 bases, with 17 bases between them. The germline V gene has CDR1 MRHNA and CDR2 SNTAGT. The CDR3 loop reads CASSGRGRQRNTEAFF. As DNA, the CDR3 is TGTGCCAGCAGTGGGCGGGGGAGACAGAGAAACACTGAAGCTTTCTTT.

The chain joins TRBV5-1 to TRBJ2-2; the D is unclear. The V gene lost 5 bases and the J gene lost 1 base, with 15 bases spanning the gap. Germline assignment: CDR1 SGHRS and CDR2 YFSETQ. CDR3 length: 16 residues. Here the CDR3 DNA reads TGCGCCAGCAGTCTATCCCCGGGCCAGAACACCGGGGAGCTGTTTTTT. Its protein product is CASSLSPGQNTGELFF.